A selection of T cell receptor beta chains follows, all from one sample in a study of beta chain features in type 1 diabetes. TCRdb's copy holds only in-frame clones and misses some; the assay was immunoSEQ multiplex PCR. The sample contains about 340,000 clones, roughly 8% of which appear only once. Specimen: central memory CD4+ T cells from blood. The receptors come from a woman aged 18-30 years in good health. Each CDR3 is given with its conserved first and last residue. The D gene is left open where the match is weak. The listing skips clone size in some rows; elsewhere it reads once, few, many or a size class.

clone_size	v_call	d_call	j_call	cdr3_aa	cdr3_nt
few	TRBV5-6	TRBD2	TRBJ2-7	CASSLLRGLAYEQYF	TGTGCCAGCAGCTTGCTCAGGGGACTAGCGTACGAGCAGTACTTC
many	TRBV11-2	NA	TRBJ2-2	CASSLEYTGELFF	TGTGCCAGCAGCTTAGAGTACACCGGGGAGCTGTTTTTT
few	TRBV11-1	TRBD2	TRBJ2-5	CASSSLAQETQYF	TGTGCCAGCAGCTCACTAGCGCAGGAGACCCAGTACTTC
few	TRBV10-3	TRBD1	TRBJ1-3	CAIKTGGSGNTIYF	TGTGCCATCAAAACAGGGGGCTCTGGAAACACCATATATTTT
many	TRBV28	NA	TRBJ1-2	CASSSIGGYTF	TGTGCCAGCAGTAGTATAGGGGGCTACACCTTC
few	TRBV4-2	NA	TRBJ2-1	CASSQDLWVNEQFF	TGTGCCAGCAGCCAAGATCTATGGGTTAATGAGCAGTTCTTC
NA	TRBV11-2	TRBD1	TRBJ1-4	CASSLDLSRGQLFF	TGTGCCAGCAGCTTAGATCTCTCCCGGGGACAGCTGTTTTTT
few	TRBV11-2	NA	TRBJ1-3	CASSRDLGRSGNTIYF	TGTGCCAGCAGCCGAGACCTGGGACGGTCTGGAAACACCATATATTTT
few	TRBV6-6	NA	TRBJ2-3	CASRAGQYTDTQYF	TGTGCCAGCAGAGCGGGACAGTACACAGATACGCAGTATTTT
NA	TRBV4-1	TRBD2	TRBJ2-7	CASSQDRLLAAYEQYF	TGCGCCAGCAGCCAAGATAGGTTACTAGCGGCCTACGAGCAGTACTTC
few	TRBV14	NA	TRBJ1-2	CASSQLGSVADGYTF	TGTGCCAGCAGCCAATTAGGGTCGGTGGCGGATGGCTACACCTTC